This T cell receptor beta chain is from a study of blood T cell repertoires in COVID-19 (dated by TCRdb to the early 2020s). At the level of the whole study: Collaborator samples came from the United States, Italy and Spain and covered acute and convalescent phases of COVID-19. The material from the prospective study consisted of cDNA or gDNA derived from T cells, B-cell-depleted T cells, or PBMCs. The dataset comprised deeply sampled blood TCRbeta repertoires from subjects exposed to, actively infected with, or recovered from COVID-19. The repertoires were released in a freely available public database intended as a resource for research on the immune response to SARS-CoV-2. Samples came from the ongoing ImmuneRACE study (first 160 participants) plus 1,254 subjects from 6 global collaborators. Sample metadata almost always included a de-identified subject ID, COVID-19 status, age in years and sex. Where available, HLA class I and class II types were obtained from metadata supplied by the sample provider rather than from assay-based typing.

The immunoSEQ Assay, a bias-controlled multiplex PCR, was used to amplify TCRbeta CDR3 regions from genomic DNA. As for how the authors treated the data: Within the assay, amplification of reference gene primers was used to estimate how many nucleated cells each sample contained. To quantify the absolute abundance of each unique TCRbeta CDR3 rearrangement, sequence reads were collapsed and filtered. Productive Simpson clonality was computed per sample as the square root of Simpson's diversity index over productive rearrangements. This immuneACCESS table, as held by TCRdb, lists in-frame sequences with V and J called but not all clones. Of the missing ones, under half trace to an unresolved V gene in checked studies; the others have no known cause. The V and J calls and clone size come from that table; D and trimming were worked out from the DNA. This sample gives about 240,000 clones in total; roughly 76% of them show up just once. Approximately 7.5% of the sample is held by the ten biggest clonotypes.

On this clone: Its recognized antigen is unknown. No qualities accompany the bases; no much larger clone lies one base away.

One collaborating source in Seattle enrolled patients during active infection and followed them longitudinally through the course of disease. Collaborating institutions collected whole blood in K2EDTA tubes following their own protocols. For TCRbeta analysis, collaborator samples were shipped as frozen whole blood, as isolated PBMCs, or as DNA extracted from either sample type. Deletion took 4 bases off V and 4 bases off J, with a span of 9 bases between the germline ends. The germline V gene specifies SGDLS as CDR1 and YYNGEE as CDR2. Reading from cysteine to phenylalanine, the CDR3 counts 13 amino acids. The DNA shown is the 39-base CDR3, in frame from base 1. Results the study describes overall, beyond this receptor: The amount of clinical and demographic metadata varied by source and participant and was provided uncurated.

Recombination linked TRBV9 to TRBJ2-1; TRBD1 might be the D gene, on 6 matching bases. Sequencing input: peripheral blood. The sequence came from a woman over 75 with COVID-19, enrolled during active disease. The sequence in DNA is TGTGCCAGCAGCTCAGGACAGTACAATGAGCAGTTCTTC. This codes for CASSSGQYNEQFF.